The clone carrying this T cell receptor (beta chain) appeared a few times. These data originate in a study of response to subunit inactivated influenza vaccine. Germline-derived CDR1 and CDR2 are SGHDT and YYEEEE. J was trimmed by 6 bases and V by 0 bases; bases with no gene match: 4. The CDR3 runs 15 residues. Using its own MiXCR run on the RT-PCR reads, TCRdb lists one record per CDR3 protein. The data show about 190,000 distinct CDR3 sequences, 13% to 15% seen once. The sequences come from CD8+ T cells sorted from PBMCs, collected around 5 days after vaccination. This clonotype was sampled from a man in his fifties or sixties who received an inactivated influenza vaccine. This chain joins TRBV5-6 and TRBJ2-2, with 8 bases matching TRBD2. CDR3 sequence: CASSLALAAPGELFF. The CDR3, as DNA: TGTGCCAGCAGCTTGGCACTAGCGGCCCCCGGGGAGCTGTTTTTT.